These T cell receptor beta chains were read from a single sample in a study of T cell responses to AZD1222 COVID-19 vaccine. Profiled with immunoSEQ multiplex PCR; TCRdb holds only in-frame clones, not every one. Of approximately 79,000 clones in the sample, about 90% were seen once. The sample in question was peripheral blood, obtained on day 0 of AZD1222 vaccination. The receptor source for this set is an adult in good health. Both conserved end residues are part of each CDR3. The D gene is left open where the match is weak. Size values are once, few and many counts, or a class for expanded clones, and some rows have none.

d_gene	v_gene	j_gene	abundance	CDR3nt	CDR3aa
TRBD1	TRBV2	TRBJ1-5	.	TGTGCCAGCAGGGTACAGGGGGCAGTAAGTCAGCCCCAGCATTTT	CASRVQGAVSQPQHF
TRBD1	TRBV5-1	TRBJ2-5	.	TGCGCCAGCAGCTTTCTTGGACAGGGTATAAAGGAGACCCAGTACTTC	CASSFLGQGIKETQYF
.	TRBV28	TRBJ1-5	.	TGTGCCAGCAGTTTTATAGGATCAAATCAGCCCCAGCATTTT	CASSFIGSNQPQHF
.	TRBV15	TRBJ2-2	once	TGTGCCACCAGCAAGGACACCGGGGAGCTGTTTTTT	CATSKDTGELFF
TRBD1	TRBV2	TRBJ1-4	once	TGTGCCAGCAGCGGACAGGGAGGAAAGGAAAAACTGTTTTTT	CASSGQGGKEKLFF
.	TRBV5-1	TRBJ2-1	.	TGCGCCAGCAGCTTAACCACAGGGATTTCCTACAATGAGCAGTTCTTC	CASSLTTGISYNEQFF
TRBD2	TRBV11-2	TRBJ2-3	.	TGTGCCAGCAGCTTATTTGGGAGGAGCGGGAGTAGGACAGATACGCAGTATTTT	CASSLFGRSGSRTDTQYF
.	TRBV28	TRBJ1-3	.	TGTGCCAGCACCTTCCGGCGGACAGCTGGAAACACCATATATTTT	CASTFRRTAGNTIYF
TRBD1	TRBV9	TRBJ1-3	few	TGTGCCAGCAGCGTAGATGGACAGGGAAACGGAAACACCATATATTTT	CASSVDGQGNGNTIYF
TRBD1	TRBV9	TRBJ2-4	.	TGTGCCAGCAGCGAGGGTAGGGGGCGTCTAGCCAAAAACATTCAGTACTTC	CASSEGRGRLAKNIQYF
.	TRBV2	TRBJ1-2	few	TGTGCCAGCAGTGAAGTCGTCAGCAACTTTGGCTACACCTTC	CASSEVVSNFGYTF
.	TRBV15	TRBJ1-2	.	TGTGCCACCAGCAGAGAGATCGCGGGTAACTATGGCTACACCTTC	CATSREIAGNYGYTF
TRBD1	TRBV5-1	TRBJ1-5	.	TGCGCCAGCAGCCGGACAGGAGATAGCAATCAGCCCCAGCATTTT	CASSRTGDSNQPQHF
.	TRBV2	TRBJ2-5	.	TGTGCCAGCAGTGGAGGTGAGGGCACAGGATACCAAGAGACCCAGTACTTC	CASSGGEGTGYQETQYF
TRBD2	TRBV15	TRBJ2-7	.	TGTGCCACCAGCAGAGATAAGGCGGGAGGGCGGTTTGAGCAGTACTTC	CATSRDKAGGRFEQYF
TRBD1	TRBV27	TRBJ1-2	.	TGTGCCAGCAGTTTATCGGGGCAGGGGGCGCGAGGCTACACCTTC	CASSLSGQGARGYTF
.	TRBV2	TRBJ1-2	.	TGTGCCAGCAGTGGCCTCGGGCTCTTGGGCTATGGCTACACCTTC	CASSGLGLLGYGYTF
.	TRBV19	TRBJ1-1	.	TGTGCCAGTAGTCCGCGGAGACAGGTGACCTTTACTGAAGCTTTCTTT	CASSPRRQVTFTEAFF
.	TRBV7-9	TRBJ1-5	.	TGTGCCAGCAGCTTGGGACAAAGCAATCAGCCCCAGCATTTT	CASSLGQSNQPQHF
.	TRBV27	TRBJ2-1	.	TGTGCCAGCAGTTCCAGCCCCACGGACTTCATCTCCTACAATGAGCAGTTCTTC	CASSSSPTDFISYNEQFF
TRBD2	TRBV7-2	TRBJ2-3	.	TGTGCCAGCAGCTCCGGACTAGCGACAGATACGCAGTATTTT	CASSSGLATDTQYF
TRBD1	TRBV6-5	TRBJ1-2	.	TGTGCCAGCGCGAGGACAGGGAGCGGCTACACCTTC	CASARTGSGYTF
.	TRBV7-8	TRBJ1-5	.	TGTGCCAGCAGCCCCGGTCGGGTCCAGCATTTT	CASSPGRVQHF